This entry lists 4 T cell receptor beta chains sequenced from one sample in a study of cytomegalovirus exposure and HLA in healthy donors. Profiling relied on immunoSEQ multiplex PCR, and the TCRdb table lists in-frame clones only, not all of them. The sample holds about 140,000 clones, approximately 90% seen once. The specimen sequenced was PBMCs. Source of these receptors: a man aged 18 to 35 in good health and CMV-seropositive.

The rearrangement joins TRBV5-1 to TRBJ1-5; TRBD1 matches 8 bases. V dropped 4 bases and J dropped 6; count of bases not matched to a gene: 3. The CDR3 consists of 13 residues. In germline, CDR1 is SGHRS, CDR2 YFSETQ. The CDR3 here is CASSVGTGQPQHF. The CDR3, as DNA: TGCGCCAGCAGCGTTGGGACAGGTCAGCCCCAGCATTTT.

The chain couples TRBV28 to TRBJ1-5; D possibly corresponds to TRBD1 (5 bases). The germline gives CDR1 MDHEN, CDR2 SYDVKM. The ends were cut back, 2 bases at V and 7 bases at J, with 12 bases in the middle. The CDR3 is made up of 14 amino acids. CDR3 bases: TGTGCCAGCAGTTTAGACAAACGGGGGCAGCCCCAGCATTTT. Amino acids: CASSLDKRGQPQHF.

The chain recombines TRBV19 with TRBJ2-3; TRBD2 is a possible D gene (6 bases). The CDR3 is made up of 17 amino acids. Germline V gives CDR1 LNHDA, CDR2 SQIVND (reference sequence). The V and J ends lost 3 bases and 0 bases respectively, with 16 bases between them. CDR3 nucleotides: TGTGCCAGTAGTATGGGCGGACTAATCGAAAGCACAGATACGCAGTATTTT. Protein product: CASSMGGLIESTDTQYF.

V is TRBV15 and J is TRBJ2-7, with D hard to call. V was pared by 1 base and J by 0 bases, with 10 bases between. The CDR3 runs 15 residues. CDR1 is LNHNV and CDR2 is YYDKDF in the germline V gene (reference sequence). CDR3: CATSRGAESSYEQYF. The CDR3 DNA reads TGTGCCACCAGCAGAGGGGCAGAGAGCTCCTACGAGCAGTACTTC.